The T cell receptor (beta chain) described here comes from a study of monozygotic twins with inflammatory bowel disease (dated by TCRdb to 2018 to 2020). In terms of the full investigation: The full study comprised around 28 monozygotic twin pairs: nine German pairs (four IBD-concordant, five IBD-discordant) and 19 IBD-discordant Danish pairs. Each individual had, on average, about 151 000 unique TCRalpha sequences and 181 000 unique TCRbeta sequences available for analysis. Disease-associated traits were sought mainly through comparisons between IBD patients and their genetically identical healthy co-twins within discordant pairs.

Study-level results and caveats: A decrease in TCRbeta repertoire diversity, as measured by inverse Simpson index, was observed in IBD patients compared with their healthy co-twins. No difference in repertoire similarity was observed between concordant and discordant twins, possibly owing to limited statistical power. Compared with healthy twins, IBD patients had fewer clonotypes in common with other individuals, a difference most pronounced in patients showing signs of disease activity. The analysis was unable to tell different T cell subtypes apart. Because patients received different immunosuppressive treatments, the repertoires may have picked up extra background noise and variability between individuals. No single strong signal or clonotype linked to IBD turned up in the results, so the idea that one exists was not supported.

For CDR1 and CDR2, the germline V gene lists SGHRS and YFSETQ. From the cysteine through the phenylalanine, the CDR3 covers 15 amino acids. The DNA is unrecorded. The protocol used for the library was 5' RACE. For each TCR library, 3,000 to 4,000 ng of total RNA was used. cDNA was synthesized with SMARTScribe reverse transcriptase in eight separate reactions per sample. During cDNA synthesis, template switching introduced unique molecular identifiers that contained a 6-nucleotide sample barcode. Amplification of TCRalpha and TCRbeta cDNA involved two nested PCRs of around 15 and 9 cycles, and each PCR was followed by bead purification. Before amplification, the cDNA was treated with uracil DNA-glycosylase and purified using the QIAquick PCR purification kit. The second PCR was the step at which Illumina TruSeq-compatible adapters and sample-specific barcodes were added. Library quality and concentration were assessed using TapeStation and Qubit, and roughly 5 ng of each library was pooled. Sequencing of pooled libraries was carried out on an Illumina HiSeq2500 single-index Rapid Run using 2 x 100 bp reads and custom sequencing primers. In the original analysis: PCR and sequencing errors were corrected by UMI-based consensus assembly using MiGEC version 1.2.6. MiXCR version 2.1.1 was used to carry out V(D)J alignment, clonotype assembly and CDR3 extraction. Gene usage, clonotype sharing and MAIT/NKT TCR abundance were normalised by analysing the top 1000, 10 000 and 20 000 clonotypes per sample. Diversity was computed as the inverse Simpson index with the vegan R package after downsampling to 27 000 UMIs. Statistical testing used paired Mann-Whitney U tests on the discordant twin pairs and applied Benjamini-Hochberg correction for multiple testing. Reads reprocessed by TCRdb are summarized as one entry per CDR3 protein sequence, and DNA is absent. TCRdb's processing, not the study's, gives the V and J calls here. The table for this sample lists approximately 150,000 distinct CDR3 sequences. 2% to 3% of the sample comes from the top ten.

Regarding this clonotype: What this receptor recognizes is not known.

From each donor, a 2.5 ml peripheral blood sample was collected into PAXgene tubes and kept at -80 degrees C. Total RNA was isolated from whole blood with the PAXgene blood miRNA kit on an automated QIAcube, without T cell sorting. Peripheral blood from monozygotic twin pairs, either concordant or discordant for inflammatory bowel disease, underwent deep TCRalpha and TCRbeta repertoire profiling that used unique molecular barcoding. Smoking habits were recorded for all twin pairs, and individuals were classified as current, former or never smokers. The rearranged segments are TRBV5-1 and TRBJ2-2; TCRdb calls TRBD1, which cannot be checked without DNA. The TCR comes from a human donor with ulcerative colitis or Crohn's disease, or a healthy co-twin of an affected twin (not recorded which). The specimen was blood. The CDR3 region reads CASSRTGADTGELFF.